This TCR beta chain originates from a study of CD8 T cells in Susac syndrome (dated by TCRdb to the late 2010s). As for the study more broadly: The study used repertoire sequencing to test whether antigen drove CD8+ T cell activation and differentiation in Susac syndrome.

Study-level results and caveats: The study acknowledged that relatively few individuals were included in the TCR sequencing and HLA analysis.

RNA was extracted with the RNeasy kit and 0.5 to 1 ug was reverse transcribed using random hexamers. TCR beta CDR3 regions were amplified with the immunoSEQ multiplex PCR assay covering 54 Vbeta and 13 Jbeta segments. PCR amplification bias was corrected using a synthetic template baseline for primer optimization and computational correction. The source study handled its data this way. Reads were annotated to V, D and J genes per IMGT and analyzed with immunoSEQ Analyzer, keeping only productive sequences. Clonality was calculated as one minus the Shannon entropy normalized by log2 of the number of productive unique sequences. For each patient and control, public and private clones were evaluated among the 100 most prevalent clones. A clone was defined as Susac-specific if it was absent from the healthy and MS cohorts, from 950 to 1,300 published viral clones and from other ImmuneACCESS disease sequences. In-frame beta chains were kept once TCRdb had trimmed the public reads at Q25 with fastp and called clones with MiXCR. All rows with the same CDR3 protein become a single entry with the most common DNA and genes. Here the V and J calls rest on TCRdb's processing, not on the authors' analysis. For this sample there are 150,000 to 200,000 distinct CDR3 sequences; just under 95% appear just once. Of the sample, approximately 0.098% falls within the top ten clones.

Peripheral blood CD8+ and CD4+ T cells from healthy donors, Susac syndrome patients and multiple sclerosis patients were profiled by high-throughput TCR beta sequencing. Healthy donors were included as age- and sex-matched controls. Bulk CD8+ and CD4+ T cells were purified by magnetic negative isolation, whereas CD8+ TEMRA cells were enriched by FACS. Blood was drawn into EDTA tubes, processed within 24 hours, and PBMCs were isolated by density gradient centrifugation. PBMCs intended for TCR sequencing were cryopreserved in liquid nitrogen and thawed later in a water bath at 37 degrees C. Purity of sorted or isolated CD4+, CD8+ and CD8+ TEMRA cells was at least 90%. A word on this clonotype: Its antigen is still unknown. Nothing much larger sits one base from this clone, and base qualities are not available.

The receptor comes from a human donor in good health. Material: CD4+ T cells from PBMCs.

The CDR3: CSASAGVGLRTEAFF. Here is the DNA: TGCAGCGCCTCGGCAGGCGTCGGACTTCGTACTGAAGCTTTCTTT. The chain uses TRBV29-1 and TRBJ1-1; the D gene cannot be named for sure. The CDR3 holds 15 amino acids from the cysteine to the phenylalanine. Only the CDR3 part of the read is kept: 45 bases, read in frame from the first base. Trimming takes 7 bases from V and 5 bases from J, and the germline ends sit 23 bases apart. The germline V gene specifies SQVTM as CDR1 and ANQGSEA as CDR2. This CDR3, with the reference TRBV29-1 and TRBJ1-1 proteins standing in past its ends, gives the full variable domain SAVISQKPSRDICQRGTSLTIQCQVDSQVTMMFWYRQQPGQSLTLIATANQGSEATYESGFVIDKFPISRPNLTFSTLTVSNMSPEDSSIYLCSASAGVGLRTEAFFGQGTRLTVV.